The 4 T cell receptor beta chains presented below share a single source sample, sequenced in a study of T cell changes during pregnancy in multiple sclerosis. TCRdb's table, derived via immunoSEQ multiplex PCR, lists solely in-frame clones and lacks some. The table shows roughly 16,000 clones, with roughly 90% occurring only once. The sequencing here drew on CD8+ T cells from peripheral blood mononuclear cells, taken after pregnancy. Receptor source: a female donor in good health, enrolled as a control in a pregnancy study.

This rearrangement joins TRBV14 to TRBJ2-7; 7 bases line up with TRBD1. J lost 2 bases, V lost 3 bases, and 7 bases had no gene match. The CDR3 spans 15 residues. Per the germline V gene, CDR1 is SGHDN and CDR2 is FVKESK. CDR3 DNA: TGTGCCAGCAGCCACGTTGGGACAGCCGCCTACGAGCAGTACTTC. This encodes CASSHVGTAAYEQYF. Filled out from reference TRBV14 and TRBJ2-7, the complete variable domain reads EAGVTQFPSHSVIEKGQTVTLRCDPISGHDNLYWYRRVMGKEIKFLLHFVKESKQDESGMPNNRFLAERTGGTYSTLKVQPAELEDSGVYFCASSHVGTAAYEQYFGPGTRLTVT.

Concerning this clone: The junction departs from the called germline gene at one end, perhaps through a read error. The CDR3 sequence: CASSFVDSYGYTF. In nucleotides, the CDR3 is TGTGCTAGCAGCTTTGTGGACAGCTATGGCTACACCTTC. The chain joins TRBV7-7 to TRBJ1-2; weak D call: TRBD1 (6 bases). CDR3 length: 13 amino acids. Germline V gene data show CDR1 as SSHAT and CDR2 as FNYEAQ (reference sequence).

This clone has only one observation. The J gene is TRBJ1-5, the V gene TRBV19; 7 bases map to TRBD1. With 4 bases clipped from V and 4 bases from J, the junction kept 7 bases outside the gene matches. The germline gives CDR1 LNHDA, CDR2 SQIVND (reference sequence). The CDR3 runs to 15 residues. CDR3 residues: CASSTYGQANQPQHF. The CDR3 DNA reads TGTGCCAGTAGTACCTACGGACAGGCGAATCAGCCCCAGCATTTT.

CDR3 nucleotide sequence: TGTGCCAAGAAAAGGCGACAGAATCAGCCCCAGCATTTT. Translating it yields CAKKRRQNQPQHF. This chain joins TRBV27 and TRBJ1-5; D might be TRBD1 (5 bases). V was pared by 10 bases and J by 4 bases, with 14 bases between. Germline CDR1 and CDR2: MNHEY and SMNVEV (reference sequence). This CDR3 comprises 13 residues.